This T cell receptor (beta chain) was captured by sequencing in a study of molecular identifiers for immune sequencing clone quantification (dated by TCRdb to 2017 to 2018). Background on the whole study: For a replicate experiment, the RNA from either approximately 20,000 or 100,000 naive CD8 T cells was divided into five aliquots, and four of those aliquots went on to sequencing. CD8 T cells were used in a methods study to benchmark molecular-identifier clustering-based TCR repertoire sequencing (MIDCIRS) and TCR RNA copy counting. Overall study results and their limits: In CMV-specific effector cells, clones with more than 20 RNA copies accounted for over 97% of molecules, whereas in naive cells such clones accounted for under 1%. Identical TCR molecules sharing a barcode could cause highly expanded clone sizes to be underestimated. The naive libraries included spiked-in Jurkat TCR RNA (roughly 9 copies' worth), and this RNA is not part of the donor repertoire. Approximately 3.1 recovered TCR RNA copies per cell were obtained by modeling, versus approximately 10 by digital PCR, implying a capture efficiency of 25% to 30%. Spiked-in Jurkat TCR RNA equivalent to a single cell was reported to be detectable even among some 910,000 naive CD8 T cells. When barcode sub-clustering was left out, chimeric consensus sequences inflated TCR diversity, with chimeras reaching as high as 47%.

Libraries of naive CD8 T cells were built from about 19,000 to 1,100,000 sorted cells, with 10%, 30% or 50% of the purified RNA used. On a BD FACSAria II, naive CD8 T cells were FACS-sorted as CD8+CD4-CCR7+CD45RA+ and collected into RLT Plus buffer. To test detection sensitivity, Jurkat RNA equivalent to more than 8 TCR copies was spiked into samples of roughly 20,000-1,000,000 naive CD8 T cells. CD8 T cells were enriched with RosetteSep CD8+ T Cell Enrichment Cocktail and Ficoll-Paque, followed by ACK red cell lysis. The germline V gene sets CDR1 to SNHLY and CDR2 to FYNNEI. The CDR3 starts with the cysteine, ends with the phenylalanine, and has 13 residues. The read is trimmed to its CDR3 DNA, 39 bases read in frame from base 1. At the junction V is shortened by 6 bases and J by 3 bases, with 11 bases in between. This clonotype was detected many times. Its antigen has not been determined. No clone much larger than this one lies a single base away; base qualities are absent.

To prepare the library, PCR was applied. Reads for this sample came from an Illumina HiSeq 4000. Bulk TCR libraries were generated as previously described, with the TCR primers listed in Table S5 used. Total RNA was purified with the Qiagen AllPrep DNA/RNA kit. Before analysis, reads from multiple sequencing runs of the same library were pooled. In the authors' own workflow: Reads were retained only if an exact TCR constant sequence was present, and the retained reads were trimmed to 150 nt and grouped according to their 12-nt molecular barcodes. Reads within each barcode group were sub-clustered using a 15% Levenshtein threshold, and quality-weighted consensus sequences were constructed for each RNA molecule. Non-functional sequences were excluded, and lower-count sequences lying one edit away from another sequence were also excluded. Based on a fit of two negative binomial distributions, barcode sub-clusters having less than 20% of the maximum read count were discarded. The public reads were run again by TCRdb, first through fastp at Q25 and then through MiXCR, and only productive beta chains were kept. Rows are unified per CDR3 protein, each entry keeping the most common DNA and genes. The V and J calls were determined by TCRdb, not by the authors. The sample records about 640,000 distinct CDR3 sequences, roughly 21% of which are singletons. 0.7% to 1% of the sample is held by the ten biggest clonotypes.

The material sequenced was naive CD8+ T cells from blood, with Jurkat cell RNA spiked in. What this sample's cell subset or site label stands for: FACS-sorted CD8+CD4-CCR7+CD45RA+ naive T cells. The chain couples TRBV2 to TRBJ2-5; possibly the D gene is TRBD1, per 6 matching bases. The receptor's source is a human donor in good health. Some libraries in this study had Jurkat cell RNA spiked in. The CDR3 reads CASRPQGEETQYF. The sequenced DNA: TGTGCCAGCAGGCCACAGGGTGAAGAGACCCAGTACTTC. The CDR3 plus the reference TRBV2 and TRBJ2-5 genes for the other parts give the full variable domain: EPEVTQTPSHQVTQMGQEVILRCVPISNHLYFYWYRQILGQKVEFLVSFYNNEISEKSEIFDDQFSVERPDGSNFTLKIRSTKLEDSAMYFCASRPQGEETQYFGPGTRLLVL.